Presented here are 8 T cell receptor beta chains from one specimen sequenced in a study of T cell repertoires in cytomegalovirus infection. MiXCR, applied by TCRdb to the reads, yields one record per CDR3 protein. The data contain tens of thousands of distinct CDR3 sequences, approximately 30% of them singletons. The antigens for these receptors are not known. This material consisted of CD8+ T cells from cultured PBMCs, taken from culture after CMV antigen stimulation. These receptors were obtained from a human donor in good health (CMV status not recorded). Some clones in this sample may be carry-over from other donors' samples.

The chain carries TRBV7-9 and TRBJ1-5; D is uncertain. CDR3 length: 15 amino acids. Looked up from germline, CDR1 is SEHNR and CDR2 is FQNEAQ (reference sequence). Trimming cost V 5 bases and J 8 bases, with 19 bases left between them. In DNA form, the CDR3 reads TGTGCCAGCAGCCCGGCGGGCTGGGGTGGGGAGCCCCAGCATTTT. Residues: CASSPAGWGGEPQHF.

The genes are TRBV27 and TRBJ2-1; D possibly corresponds to TRBD1 (5 bases). There are 17 residues in the CDR3. The V end lost 0 bases, the J end lost 4 bases, and 16 bases lay between the germline ends. Per the germline V gene, CDR1 is MNHEY and CDR2 is SMNVEV (reference sequence). The CDR3 nucleotides are TGTGCCAGCAGTTTATCGGGGCCTTTGCCGGCGTACAATGAGCAGTTCTTC. Protein: CASSLSGPLPAYNEQFF.

V gene TRBV28 combines with J gene TRBJ2-5, with TRBD2 identical over 7 bases. The CDR3 has 16 residues. V shed 3 bases, J shed 0 bases, and the junction held 7 bases outside the gene matches. The germline V gene encodes CDR1 MDHEN and CDR2 SYDVKM. This CDR3 is CASSFSLASYQETQYF. In DNA, the CDR3 is TGTGCCAGCAGTTTCTCACTAGCGTCATACCAAGAGACCCAGTACTTC.

The chain is built from TRBV20-1 and TRBJ2-2; TRBD2 matches at 8 bases. The CDR3 is 14 amino acids. Looked up from germline, CDR1 is DFQATT and CDR2 is SNEGSKA (reference sequence). V lost 3 bases and J lost 6; bases outside the gene matches: 6. As DNA, the CDR3 is TGCAGTGCTAGCCTCGGGCGGGAGGCCGGGGAGCTGTTTTTT. Its protein is CSASLGREAGELFF.

V and J are TRBV27 and TRBJ1-6, with TRBD1 matching 9 bases. CDR1 is MNHEY and CDR2 is SMNVEV in the germline V gene (reference sequence). Trimming removed 3 bases from V and 8 bases from J; junction bases left unmatched: 2. This CDR3 region has 14 residues. The DNA of the CDR3 is TGTGCCAGCAGTTTTGGGACAGGGCATTCACCCCTCCACTTT. This sequence encodes CASSFGTGHSPLHF.

The chain combines TRBV5-6 with TRBJ2-1, with 11 nucleotides matching TRBD1. The germline CDR1 and CDR2 sequences are SGHDT and YYEEEE. The V and J ends lost 3 bases and 11 bases, in that order; junction bases with no gene match: 10. The length of the CDR3 is 15 residues. CDR3 nucleotide sequence: TGTGCCAGCAGCTCTGGGACAGGGGGTATCAACAAGCAGTTCTTC. This codes for CASSSGTGGINKQFF.

This clonotype was picked up many times. CDR3 residues: CASSMVSLNEQFF. CDR3 nucleotides: TGTGCCAGTAGTATGGTCTCCCTGAATGAGCAGTTCTTC. The gene calls are TRBV19 and TRBJ2-1, with D unresolved. V lost 3 bases and J lost 7, with 10 bases in between. CDR1 is LNHDA, CDR2 SQIVND, per germline (reference sequence). The CDR3 is 13 residues long.

CDR3 nucleotide sequence: TGTGCCAGCACGGGACTAGCGGGAGGGGGCACAGATACGCAGTATTTT. It specifies CASTGLAGGGTDTQYF. The V call is TRBV6-1, the J call TRBJ2-3; 16 positions match TRBD2. Trimming took 7 bases from V and 1 from J; bases not matched to a gene: 2. The CDR3 length is 16 residues. Looked up from germline, CDR1 is MNHNS and CDR2 is SASEGT.